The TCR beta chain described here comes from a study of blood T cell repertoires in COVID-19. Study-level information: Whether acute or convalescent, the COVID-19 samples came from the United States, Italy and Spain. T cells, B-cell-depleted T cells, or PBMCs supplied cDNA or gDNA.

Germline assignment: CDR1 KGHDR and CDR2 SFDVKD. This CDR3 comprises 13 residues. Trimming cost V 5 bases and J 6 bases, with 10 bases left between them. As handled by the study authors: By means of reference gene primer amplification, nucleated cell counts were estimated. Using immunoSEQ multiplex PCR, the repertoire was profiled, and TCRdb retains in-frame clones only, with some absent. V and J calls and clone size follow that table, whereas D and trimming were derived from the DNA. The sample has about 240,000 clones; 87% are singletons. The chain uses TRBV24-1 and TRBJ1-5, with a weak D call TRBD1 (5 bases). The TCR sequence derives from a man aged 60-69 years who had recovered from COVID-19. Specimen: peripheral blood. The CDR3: CATSGPGGQPQHF. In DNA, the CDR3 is TGTGCCACCAGTGGGCCGGGGGGTCAGCCCCAGCATTTT.